This T cell receptor beta chain derives from a study of blood T cell repertoires in COVID-19. Study overall: PBMCs, B-cell-depleted T cells, or T cells were the source of the cDNA or gDNA that made up the material.

The table came from immunoSEQ multiplex PCR; TCRdb's copy has only in-frame clones and leaves some out. The table includes about 150,000 clones, around 83% detected once. This clone was seen a single time. The V gene lost 3 bases and the J gene lost 4 bases, with 12 bases spanning the gap. The CDR3 runs to 14 residues. Looked up from germline, CDR1 is MDHEN and CDR2 is SYDVKM. The chain carries TRBV28 and TRBJ1-2; D is possibly TRBD1 (6 bases). The sequencing sample was made of peripheral blood. This receptor was obtained from a man between 65 and 85 years old who had recovered from COVID-19. CDR3 region: CASSFRQGRYGYTF. The CDR3 DNA follows: TGTGCCAGCAGTTTTCGGCAGGGGCGCTATGGCTACACCTTC.